The clone carrying this TCR beta chain turned up a few times. The data were obtained in a study of cytomegalovirus exposure and HLA in healthy donors. V gave up 0 bases and J gave up 3 bases; unmatched junction bases: 13. Germline V gene sequence: CDR1 SEHNR, CDR2 FQNEAQ (reference sequence). This CDR3 is 19 amino acids long. 60 Vbeta and 13 Jbeta primers were used in PCR. The repertoire was sequenced with immunoSEQ multiplex PCR; TCRdb's copy has only in-frame clones and lacks some. The top ten hold about 6.8% of the sample, which has 120,000 to 150,000 clones, 75% to 85% seen once. The chain combines TRBV7-9 with TRBJ2-4; TRBD2 agrees at 8 bases. Sequencing used PBMCs. The origin of this receptor is a woman between 40 and 55 years old in good health and CMV-seropositive. This chain's CDR3 is CASSLAWGTGGPDKNIQYF. The CDR3 bases are TGTGCCAGCAGCTTAGCGTGGGGGACGGGAGGGCCAGACAAAAACATTCAGTACTTC.